This T cell receptor beta chain was identified during a study of shared clonotypes between healthy human individuals. The table came from immunoSEQ multiplex PCR; TCRdb's copy has only in-frame clones and leaves some out. The sample gives millions of clones, less than 95% of which show up once; 1% to 1.3% is in the top ten. Positively selected for CCR7, the CD45RO-negative cells used as naive CD8 cells excluded terminally differentiated effector memory CD45RA+ cells. J lost 3 bases, V lost 3 bases, and 8 bases had no gene match. The germline V gene encodes CDR1 SGHRS and CDR2 YFSETQ. CDR3 size: 15 residues.

The chain uses TRBV5-1 and TRBJ1-2; TRBD1 matches at 7 bases. The TCR originated in a man aged 18-30 years in good health. Input material: naive CD8+ T cells sorted from blood. CDR3 sequence reads: CASSSPGTDHYGYTF. The CDR3 coding sequence is TGCGCCAGCAGCTCTCCCGGGACAGACCACTATGGCTACACCTTC.